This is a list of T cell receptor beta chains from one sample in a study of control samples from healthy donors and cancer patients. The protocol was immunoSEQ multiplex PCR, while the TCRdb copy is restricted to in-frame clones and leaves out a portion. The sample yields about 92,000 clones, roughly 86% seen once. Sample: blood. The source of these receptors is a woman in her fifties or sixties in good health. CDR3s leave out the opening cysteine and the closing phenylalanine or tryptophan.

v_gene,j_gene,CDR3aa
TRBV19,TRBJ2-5,AVGGPNEGETQY
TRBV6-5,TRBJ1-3,ASSSLSGNTIY
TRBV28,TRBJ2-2,ASSFRLADGELF
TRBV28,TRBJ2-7,AVQRQGGFYEQY
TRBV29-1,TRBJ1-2,SVEGGQGGGGYGYT
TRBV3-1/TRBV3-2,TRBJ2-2,ASSQAYLAGGPWAGELF
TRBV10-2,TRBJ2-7,ASSEIREGYEQY
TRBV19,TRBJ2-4,ASSIIAGLAKNIQY
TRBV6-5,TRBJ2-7,ASCTSGGGEQY
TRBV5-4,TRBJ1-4,ASSLDREFNEKLF
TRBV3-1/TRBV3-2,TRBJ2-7,ASSQGSGGEQY
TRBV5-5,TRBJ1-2,ASSARTVDGYT
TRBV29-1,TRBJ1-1,SVGRGNEAF
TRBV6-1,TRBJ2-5,ASSEGGRPWETQY
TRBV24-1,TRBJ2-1,ATSDFRGNEQF
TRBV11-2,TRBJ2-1,ASSPRTSGRAYNEQF
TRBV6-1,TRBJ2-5,ASSEALLSGGETQY
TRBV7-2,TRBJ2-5,ASSSLTGVGLQY
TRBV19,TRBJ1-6,ASSMIRQANSPLH
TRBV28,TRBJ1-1,AGSGGGNTEAF
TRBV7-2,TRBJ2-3,ASSLGSSGSSTDTQY
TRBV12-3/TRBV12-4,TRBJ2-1,ASSLRLYNEQF
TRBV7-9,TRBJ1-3,ASAGISGNTIY
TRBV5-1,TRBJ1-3,ASSLGGGENTIY
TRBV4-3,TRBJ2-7,ASSHPKPPGLITEQY
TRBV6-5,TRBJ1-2,ASRPQGARGYT
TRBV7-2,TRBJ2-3,ASSSSRGTQY
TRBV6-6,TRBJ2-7,ASSPPGGEQY
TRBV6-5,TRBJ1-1,ASRTTGVTEAF
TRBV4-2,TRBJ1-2,ASSQGFLAGNYGYT
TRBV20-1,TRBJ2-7,SAQGPGQQY
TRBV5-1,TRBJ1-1,ASSLIGQGLTEAF
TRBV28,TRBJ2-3,ASSLQGAPDTQY
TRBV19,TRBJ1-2,ASSVGYGYT
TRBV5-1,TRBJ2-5,ASSLAAGVETQY
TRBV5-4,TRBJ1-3,ASSPGTTRGDTIY
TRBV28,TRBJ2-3,ASRRGRGTSTDTQY
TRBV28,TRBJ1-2,ASRGPGGRNGYT
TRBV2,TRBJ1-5,ASRKLTGHNQH
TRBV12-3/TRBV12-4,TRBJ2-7,ASSLGYEQY
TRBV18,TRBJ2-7,ASSRDRVSSEQY
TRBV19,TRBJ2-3,ASSSPSDPLPPDTQY
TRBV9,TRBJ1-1,ASSVADTEAF
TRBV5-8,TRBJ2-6,ASLDWNSGANVLT
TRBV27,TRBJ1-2,ASSPSDFPGYT
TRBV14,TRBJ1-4,ASSRGRRDSHEKLF
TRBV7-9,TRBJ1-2,ASSLQQGTNYGYT
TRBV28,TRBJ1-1,ASRGQGRGNTEAF
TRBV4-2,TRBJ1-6,ANSQEWDARPLH
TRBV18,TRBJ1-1,ASSSNGGATEAF
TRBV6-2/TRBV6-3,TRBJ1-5,ASSYSIGEPQH